This TCR beta chain was captured in a study of T cells in Graves' hyperthyroidism and ophthalmopathy. RNA transcripts served as the template for amplifying TCR beta CDR3 regions. HTBI primers were employed in a first-round RT-PCR of the TCR CDR3. TCRdb recomputed calls from the multiplex PCR reads with MiXCR, one row per CDR3 protein. The sample lists hundreds of thousands of distinct CDR3 sequences; 35% to 45% were seen once. The sample holds one count of this clonotype. It may be a read error: a sequence one base away is much more abundant. Sequencing input: blood. The TCR was taken from a young man with Graves' hyperthyroidism.

The CDR3 sequence: CASSLGGDRDITPLHF. The CDR3 DNA follows: TGTGCCAGCAGCTTAGGTGGGGACAGGGATATCACACCCCTCCACTTT. The V and J genes are TRBV7-2 and TRBJ1-6; 9 bases fit TRBD1. The germline V gene encodes CDR1 SGHTA and CDR2 FQGNSA. With 1 base clipped from V and 11 bases from J, the junction kept 9 bases outside the gene matches. The CDR3 sequence is 16 residues long.